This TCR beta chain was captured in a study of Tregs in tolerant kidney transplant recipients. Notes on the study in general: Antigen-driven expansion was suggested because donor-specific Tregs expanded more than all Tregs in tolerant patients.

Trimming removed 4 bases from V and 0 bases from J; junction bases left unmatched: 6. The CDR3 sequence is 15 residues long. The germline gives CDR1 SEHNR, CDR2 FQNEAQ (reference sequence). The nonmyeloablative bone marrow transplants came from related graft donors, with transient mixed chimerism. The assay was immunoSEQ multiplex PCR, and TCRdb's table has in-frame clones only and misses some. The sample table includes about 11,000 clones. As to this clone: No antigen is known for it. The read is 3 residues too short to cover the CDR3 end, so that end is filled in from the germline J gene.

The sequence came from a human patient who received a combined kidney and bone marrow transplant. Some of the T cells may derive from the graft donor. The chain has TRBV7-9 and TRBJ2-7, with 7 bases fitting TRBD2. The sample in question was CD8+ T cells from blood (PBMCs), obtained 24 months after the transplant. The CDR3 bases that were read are TGTGCCAGCAGCTATAGGGGAGGGTACTCCTACGAG. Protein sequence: CASSYRGGYSYE. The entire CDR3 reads CASSYRGGYSYEQYF.